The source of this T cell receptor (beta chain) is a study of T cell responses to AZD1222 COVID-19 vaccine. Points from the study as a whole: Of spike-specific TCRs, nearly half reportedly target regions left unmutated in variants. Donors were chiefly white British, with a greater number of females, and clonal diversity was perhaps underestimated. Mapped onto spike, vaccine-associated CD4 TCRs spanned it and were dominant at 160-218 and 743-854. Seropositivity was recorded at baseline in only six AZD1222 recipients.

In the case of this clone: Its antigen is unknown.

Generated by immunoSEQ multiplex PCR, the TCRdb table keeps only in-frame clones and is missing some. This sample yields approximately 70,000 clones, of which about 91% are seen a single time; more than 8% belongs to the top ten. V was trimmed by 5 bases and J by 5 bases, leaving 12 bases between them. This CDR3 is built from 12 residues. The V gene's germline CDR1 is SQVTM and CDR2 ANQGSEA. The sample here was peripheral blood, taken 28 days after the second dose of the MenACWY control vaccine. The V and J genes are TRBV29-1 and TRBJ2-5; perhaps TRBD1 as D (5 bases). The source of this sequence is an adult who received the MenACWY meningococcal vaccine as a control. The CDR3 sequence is CSVKGVRETQYF. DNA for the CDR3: TGCAGCGTTAAAGGGGTTAGGGAGACCCAGTACTTC.